This T cell receptor (beta chain) was obtained from a study of T cells after posttransplantation cyclophosphamide. In germline, CDR1 is SGHTA, CDR2 FQGNSA. The V segment lost 1 base and the J segment 7 bases; nucleotides outside the gene matches: 1. The CDR3 totals 13 residues. Busulfan-fludarabine conditioning, marrow transplant, and cyclophosphamide on days +3 and +4 were administered. This clone came up many times. The protocol was immunoSEQ multiplex PCR, while the TCRdb copy is restricted to in-frame clones and leaves out a portion. The repertoire consists of approximately 25,000 clones, none detected only once.

The rearrangement joins TRBV7-2 to TRBJ1-2; 9 nucleotides align to TRBD1. The input for sequencing was PBMCs, taken after allogeneic stem cell transplant with posttransplant cyclophosphamide. The TCR sequence derives from a male patient between 18 and 35 years old who received an allogeneic stem cell transplant from a related donor, was CMV-positive, and had no GVHD. A subset of T cells may come from the graft donor. Here the CDR3 reads CASSLGTGVGYTF. The DNA of the CDR3 is TGTGCCAGCAGCTTAGGGACAGGGGTTGGCTACACCTTC.